The T cell receptor (beta chain) under discussion was sequenced for a study of T cell changes during pregnancy in multiple sclerosis. The CDR3 has 15 amino acids. Trimming at V came to 4 bases and at J to 5 bases, leaving 10 bases not matched to a gene. Per germline, CDR1 SQVTM and CDR2 ANQGSEA. Generated by immunoSEQ multiplex PCR, the TCRdb table keeps only in-frame clones and is missing some. The sample carries 45,000 to 55,000 clones, approximately 92% recorded once. The sample here was CD4+ T cells from peripheral blood mononuclear cells, taken in the second trimester of pregnancy. This receptor was obtained from a female donor in good health, enrolled as a control in a pregnancy study. The chain links TRBV29-1 to TRBJ2-2; 7 positions agree with TRBD2. The CDR3 reads CSVVSSSGITGELFF. As DNA, the CDR3 is TGCAGCGTTGTATCCTCCAGCGGGATTACCGGGGAGCTGTTTTTT.